This T cell receptor beta chain was retrieved from a study of blood T cell repertoires in COVID-19. Overall study: Both acute and convalescent COVID-19 samples were obtained from the United States, Italy and Spain. T cells, B-cell-depleted T cells, or PBMCs supplied cDNA or gDNA.

As originally analysed: Reference gene primers were amplified, and this amplification served to estimate nucleated cell counts. Repertoires were generated with immunoSEQ multiplex PCR, while TCRdb's copy carries only in-frame clones and drops some. V, J and clone size are those of that table, while D and trimming were read from the DNA. This table holds under 300,000 clones, approximately 85% found once. The CDR3 has 12 amino acids. V was cut by 6 bases and J by 7 bases, with 13 bases left in between. The sample consisted of peripheral blood. The chain uses TRBV12-3 or TRBV12-4 and TRBJ2-7; no clear D. This TCR was recovered from a human donor in a cohort sampled during active COVID-19. CDR3 loop: CASSRAGWEQYF. The CDR3 DNA follows: TGTGCCAGCAGCCGCGCCGGGTGGGAGCAGTACTTC.